These 20 T cell receptor beta chains share one sample of origin, sequenced in a study of immune characterization of retroperitoneal liposarcoma. MiXCR, run by TCRdb on the PCR reads, gives a single entry per CDR3 protein. The sample records around 3,000 distinct CDR3 sequences, around 45% being singletons. What was sequenced was tumor tissue. These receptors were taken from a male donor with retroperitoneal liposarcoma.

This clonotype came up once. The rearrangement uses TRBV6-6 and TRBJ2-2; 14 positions match TRBD2. From germline, CDR1 is MNHNY and CDR2 SVGAGI (reference sequence). Trimming cost V 8 bases and J 4 bases; bases outside gene matches: 15. CDR3 length: 19 amino acids. The CDR3 DNA follows: TGTGCCAGCCGCCTGACTAGCGGGAGGGCCCCATTAAGCACCGGGGAGCTGTTTTTT. Its translation is CASRLTSGRAPLSTGELFF.

The rearrangement uses TRBV7-6 and TRBJ2-1, with 9 nucleotides matching TRBD1. The V segment lost 2 bases and the J segment 13 bases; nucleotides outside the gene matches: 15. The CDR3 runs 16 residues. The germline CDR1 and CDR2 sequences are SGHVS and FNYEAQ. The CDR3 loop reads CASSLLWTGVRETQFF. The CDR3 nucleotides are TGTGCCAGCAGCTTATTGTGGACAGGGGTTCGAGAGACCCAGTTCTTC.

The rearrangement links TRBV6-1 to TRBJ2-3, with a weak D call TRBD1 (6 bases). The V end was cut by 2 bases, the J end by 4 bases, with 10 bases between. Germline assignment: CDR1 MNHNS and CDR2 SASEGT. The CDR3 sequence is 14 residues long. Written as DNA, the CDR3 is TGTGCCAGCAGTGAAATGGACAGCTCAGATACGCAGTATTTT. Protein: CASSEMDSSDTQYF.

This clonotype is large. A much more abundant neighbour one base away suggests this may be a read error. J is TRBJ2-1 and V is TRBV12-3 or TRBV12-4; 7 bases match TRBD1. The tail of the sequence fits TRBJ2-7 better, so the J call may be wrong. The CDR3 extends over 16 amino acids. In nucleotides, the CDR3 is TGTGCCAGCAGTTACCGACAGGGTGGCTCCTACAATGAGCAGTACTTC. The encoded protein is CASSYRQGGSYNEQYF.

The chain employs TRBV3-1 and TRBJ2-1; D gene uncertain. The CDR3 sequence is 12 residues long. Germline CDR1 is LGHDT and CDR2 is YNNKEL (reference sequence). Trimming removed 4 bases from V and 4 bases from J, with 5 bases in between. The CDR3 DNA reads as TGTGCCAGCAGCCCCAGGTACAATGAGCAGTTCTTC. Translated: CASSPRYNEQFF.

This clonotype counts as medium-sized. The chain combines TRBV12-3 or TRBV12-4 with TRBJ2-1; D gene ambiguous. Trimming left V 2 bases short and J 10 bases short, with 9 bases between. The length of the CDR3 is 12 residues. The CDR3 protein is CASSLRRREQFF. CDR3 DNA sequence: TGTGCCAGCAGTTTACGCCGACGGGAGCAGTTCTTC.

This chain connects TRBV11-1 to TRBJ2-1; D may match TRBD1 or TRBD2 (6 bases each). The CDR3 sequence is 15 residues long. Germline CDR1 reads SGHAT; CDR2 reads FQDESV (reference sequence). V was cut by 1 base and J by 5 bases, with 12 bases left in between. CDR3 protein: CASSLDWGAHNEQFF. CDR3 nucleotide sequence: TGTGCCAGCAGCTTAGACTGGGGGGCCCACAATGAGCAGTTCTTC.

CDR3 region: CASSYQAGVPQYF. The CDR3 coding sequence is TGTGCCAGCAGTTATCAGGCGGGAGTACCGCAGTATTTT. The chain uses TRBV6-1 and TRBJ2-3, with 7 bases lining up with TRBD2. With V trimmed by 5 bases and J by 10 bases, 9 bases remained unmatched. Per the germline V gene, CDR1 is MNHNS and CDR2 is SASEGT. The CDR3 runs 13 residues.

This chain links TRBV6-1 with TRBJ2-3; D is uncertain. The CDR3 runs to 12 residues. Looked up from germline, CDR1 is MNHNS and CDR2 is SASEGT. The V end lost 6 bases, the J end lost 5 bases, and 9 bases lay between the germline ends. Here the CDR3 reads CASSPKKDTQYF. For the CDR3, the DNA is TGTGCCAGCAGCCCAAAAAAAGATACGCAGTATTTT.

This chain joins TRBV12-3 or TRBV12-4 and TRBJ1-2; 7 nucleotides match TRBD1. The CDR3 is 12 amino acids. Trimming removed 6 bases from V and 7 bases from J; junction bases left unmatched: 5. CDR3 region: CASRSPGGGYTF. CDR3 in DNA: TGTGCCAGCAGGTCGCCAGGGGGTGGCTACACCTTC.

Only a few counts were recorded for this clonotype. This chain uses TRBV6-1 with TRBJ2-1; the D gene is possibly TRBD2 (6 bases). The last part of the DNA fits TRBJ2-7 better; the J call may be wrong. CDR1 is MNHNS, CDR2 SASEGT, per germline. This CDR3 contains 15 residues. CDR3 region: CASRKAGPGPYEQYF. CDR3 bases: TGTGCCAGCAGAAAGGCGGGACCGGGTCCCTACGAGCAGTACTTC.

The chain has TRBV12-3 or TRBV12-4 and TRBJ1-3; D is unclear. Trimming took 6 bases from V and 0 from J, leaving 12 bases between them. The CDR3 runs 15 residues. The CDR3 loop is CASSPRYYSGNTIYF. CDR3 nucleotide sequence: TGTGCCAGCAGCCCGAGATACTACTCTGGAAACACCATATATTTT.

V gene TRBV12-3 or TRBV12-4 combines with J gene TRBJ2-1, with 9 bases fitting TRBD2. The CDR3 runs 13 residues. J was trimmed by 14 bases and V by 7 bases; bases with no gene match: 12. Here the CDR3 DNA reads TGTGCCAGCACCCCCGACCAGCGGGGGGTAGAGTTCTTC. Protein sequence: CASTPDQRGVEFF.

The gene calls are TRBV11-3 and TRBJ2-1; 8 bases line up with TRBD2. This CDR3 region has 16 residues. V gave up 4 bases and J gave up 8 bases; unmatched junction bases: 13. The germline V gene has CDR1 SGHNT and CDR2 YENEEA. This chain's CDR3 is CASSYGRGADRDEQFF. CDR3 sequence (DNA): TGTGCCAGCAGCTACGGGAGGGGAGCGGATAGGGATGAGCAGTTCTTC.

This clonotype appeared once. V is TRBV6-5 and J is TRBJ2-1; no clear D. The CDR3 has 15 residues. The V gene's germline CDR1 is MNHEY and CDR2 SVGAGI. The V and J ends lost 0 bases and 6 bases respectively, with 12 bases between them. The CDR3 sequence: CASSYSVAVPNEQFF. The CDR3 DNA sequence: TGTGCCAGCAGTTACTCGGTGGCAGTCCCCAATGAGCAGTTCTTC.

The rearrangement joins TRBV10-3 to TRBJ1-3, with D hard to call. V shed 6 bases and J shed 9 bases, with 12 bases lying between them. This CDR3 comprises 12 residues. Per germline, CDR1 ENHRY and CDR2 SYGVKD. CDR3 coding DNA: TGTGCCATCAGGTCCACGACGGGCACCATATATTTT. Amino acid sequence: CAIRSTTGTIYF.

The chain recombines TRBV6-9 with TRBJ2-1; a weak D match, TRBD2 (6 bases). Germline assignment: CDR1 MNHGY and CDR2 SVAAGI. V lost 4 bases and J 1 base, leaving 17 bases between the germline ends. This CDR3 contains 17 residues. CDR3 loop: CASSLGGRKGSYNEQFF. The DNA of the CDR3 is TGTGCCAGCAGTTTAGGTGGGAGGAAGGGGTCCTACAATGAGCAGTTCTTC.

The CDR3 DNA sequence: TGTGCCAGCAGTGTGAGGAGGATGGATACGCAGTATTTT. Translation gives CASSVRRMDTQYF. The V call is TRBV6-6, the J call TRBJ2-3; possible D gene TRBD2, 5 bases. Germline V gene sequence: CDR1 MNHNY, CDR2 SVGAGI (reference sequence). The CDR3 has 13 residues. Trimming removed 5 bases at V and 6 bases at J, with 12 bases between.

This clonotype was seen a few times. The gene calls are TRBV7-2 and TRBJ1-1, with D possibly being TRBD1 (6 bases). The CDR3 runs 15 residues. CDR1 is SGHTA and CDR2 is FQGNSA in the germline V gene. The V and J ends lost 1 base and 6 bases respectively, with 15 bases between them. CDR3 residues: CASSLVQGRYAEAFF. The CDR3 DNA reads TGTGCCAGCAGCTTAGTTCAGGGGAGGTATGCTGAAGCTTTCTTT.

Only one count was recorded for this clonotype. Since a much larger clone is just one base distant, this may be a read error. The chain recombines TRBV7-2 with TRBJ2-1; 12 nucleotides align to TRBD2. The V gene's germline CDR1 is SGHTA and CDR2 FQGNSA. V was pared by 4 bases and J by 13 bases, with 14 bases of the junction left unmatched. The CDR3 loop spans 16 amino acids. The CDR3 loop is CASSSRTSGTYSIQFF. The CDR3 coding sequence is TGTGCCAGCAGCTCCCGGACTAGCGGGACCTACTCCATTCAGTTCTTC. Full variable domain (outside the CDR3, taken from reference TRBV7-2 and TRBJ2-1): GAGVSQSPSNKVTEKGKDVELRCDPISGHTALYWYRQSLGQGLEFLIYFQGNSAPDKSGLPSDRFSAERTGGSVSTLTIQRTQQEDSAVYLCASSSRTSGTYSIQFFGPGTRLTVL.